One T cell receptor beta chain is described in this entry. This clonotype was recorded at least ten times. No cognate antigen has been identified for it. It has no much larger one-base neighbor in the sample; base qualities were not kept. TCR beta CDR3 regions were amplified from RNA transcripts. The TCR CDR3 was subjected to a first round of RT-PCR using the HTBI primer set and the Qiagen OneStep RT-PCR kit. Libraries were constructed in a second round of multiplex PCR, after which size selection and purification were performed. Sequencing of the libraries was done on an Illumina HiSeq2000 using paired-end 100 bp reads. Per the original workflow: SOAPnuke was used to process the raw data, throwing out any read that contained adapters or uncalled bases, had a mean Phred below 15, or lacked an exact constant-primer or identifier match. High-quality paired reads were merged using COPE v1.2.5, and each unique nucleotide sequence was defined as a clonotype. MiTCR v1.1 was used to align clonotypes to the IMGT TRBV, TRBD and TRBJ reference segments. Analysis was restricted to V-J combinations with a frequency above 0.0001, which covered 99.2% of repertoires. The TCS score was defined as F50 (clonal expansion) divided by E x V (chaos), with BLOSUM62-based TCRdist calculated between CDR3 peptides within each V-J. Welch's t-statistics and random forest reduced just over 500 V-J features to about 13, which were used in a naive Bayes classifier (R e1071). TCRdb cleaned the public reads at Q25 with fastp, built clones with MiXCR and kept in-frame beta chains. Each entry merges the rows of one CDR3 protein and shows their most common DNA and genes. These V and J calls originate from TCRdb's pipeline instead of the authors' own analysis. The sample table holds about 400,000 distinct CDR3 sequences, of which 15% were seen once. Of the sample, approximately 29% falls within the top ten clones.

These data come from a study of T cells in Graves' hyperthyroidism and ophthalmopathy (dated by TCRdb to the late 2010s). Study-wide context: Peripheral blood samples were taken at the time of initial diagnosis, prior to any treatment. To identify distinguishing TCR V-J signatures, a discovery cohort of around 100 patients was used, comprising some 45 with Graves' ophthalmopathy and under 60 with stable Graves' hyperthyroidism. An independent validation cohort of 18 to 20 hyperthyroidism patients and more than 15 patients who later progressed to ophthalmopathy tested prospective prediction of ophthalmopathy. The roughly 100 discovery patients were randomly split 7:3 into training and test sets. In addition, the study compared T-cell repertoires in thyroid tissue and in blood from six Graves' hyperthyroidism patients. Following sampling, methimazole starting at 30 mg daily was given to hyperthyroidism patients, and high-dose intravenous methylprednisolone was given to ophthalmopathy patients. According to the paper, TCR Vbeta CDR3 sequencing was carried out on approximately 140 peripheral blood samples, which came from fewer than 50 ophthalmopathy, under 85 hyperthyroidism and approximately 17 progressor patients.

The V end loses 5 bases and the J end loses 6 bases, and a stretch of 14 bases separates them. CDR3 length: 14 amino acids, cysteine to phenylalanine. The DNA shown is the 42-base CDR3, in frame from base 1. Graves' hyperthyroidism was defined as stable when no progression to ophthalmopathy occurred over 18 months of follow-up. Hyperthyroidism patients were aged 18 to 65 years and newly diagnosed, with disease duration of less than 2 months. Patients with uncontrolled infections, other autoimmune diseases, pregnancy or lactation were excluded. Clinical symptoms, serum thyroxine and TRAb, thyroid ultrasound, and orbital computed tomography formed the basis for the diagnoses. PBMCs were separated from under 11 ml of fresh peripheral blood using Ficoll-Paque density gradient centrifugation. Total RNA was extracted using Trizol reagent, and RNA quality was assessed on an Agilent 2100 Bioanalyzer. Results the study describes overall, beyond this receptor: In validation, the model predicted progression to ophthalmopathy a median of roughly 6.1 months before onset, with over 60% sensitivity and 72.22% specificity. Ophthalmopathy was separated from stable hyperthyroidism by a 13 V-J signature model, with just over 85% sensitivity and approximately 81% specificity obtained in cross-validation and 80%/75% obtained in testing. No statistical method was used to set the sample size in advance, and investigators knew the group allocation. Most expanded thyroid clonotypes (frequency above 0.001) were also detected in blood, a finding suggesting that blood repertoires may reflect thyroid immune responses.

The clonotype originates from a woman under 40 with Graves' hyperthyroidism. Sequenced material: blood. The chain joins TRBV12-3 or TRBV12-4 to TRBJ1-5; TRBD1 is perhaps the D gene, given 6 matching bases. The CDR3 protein is CASSLNREGQPQHF. The sequenced DNA: TGTGCCAGCAGTCTTAACAGGGAGGGTCAGCCCCAGCATTTT.